Below, 24 T cell receptor beta chains from the same sample are listed, as sequenced in a study of beta chain features in type 1 diabetes. Overall study findings and caveats: All four CD4+ subsets of Type 1 diabetes patients contained TCRB CDR3s that were moderately but significantly shorter.

Investigators reverse transcribed all isolated RNA, so they sequenced expressed TCRB transcripts. Assay: immunoSEQ multiplex PCR; the TCRdb copy retains only in-frame clones and omits some. Found here are 150,000 or so clones, roughly 60% of them singletons; the top ten hold roughly 0.089%. Their antigens remain unidentified. The sequencing input was naive CD4+ T cells from blood. These receptors all stem from a man aged 25-40 years with type 1 diabetes.

The rearrangement links TRBV4-3 to TRBJ1-1; 8 bases are a match to TRBD1. This CDR3 is built from 14 residues. The J segment lost 0 bases and the V segment lost 3 bases, leaving 0 bases of the junction unmatched. The germline V gene encodes CDR1 LGHNA and CDR2 YSLEER. The CDR3 is CASSQGQVNTEAFF. CDR3 bases: TGCGCCAGCAGCCAGGGACAGGTGAACACTGAAGCTTTCTTT.

This chain joins TRBV25-1 and TRBJ2-3, with 8 bases matching TRBD1. Per the germline V gene, CDR1 is MGHDK and CDR2 is SYGVNS. The V segment lost 3 bases and the J segment 2 bases; nucleotides outside the gene matches: 7. The CDR3 is 16 residues long. CDR3 coding DNA: TGTGCCAGCAGTGATCTCAGACAGGGGACCACAGATACGCAGTATTTT. Its protein is CASSDLRQGTTDTQYF.

The rearrangement uses TRBV9 and TRBJ2-3; 10 nucleotides line up with TRBD2. The V segment lost 0 bases and the J segment 2 bases; nucleotides outside the gene matches: 9. The CDR3 length is 18 residues. CDR1 and CDR2 from the germline V gene are SGDLS and YYNGEE. DNA of the CDR3: TGTGCCAGCAGCGTAGGCAGTAGCGGGGGGCGGGTCACAGATACGCAGTATTTT. It yields the protein CASSVGSSGGRVTDTQYF.

This clone was counted a single time. At one end the junction does not follow the germline gene, possibly because of a read error. V usage is TRBV30 and J usage is TRBJ2-6; D is ambiguous. The CDR3 spans 15 residues. CDR1 is GTSNPN, CDR2 SVGIG, per germline (reference sequence). In DNA, the CDR3 is TGTGCCTTGAGTGTACGAAGCTCTGGGGCCAACGTCCTGACTTTC. Its protein product is CALSVRSSGANVLTF. Looking up the rest from reference TRBV30 and TRBJ2-6 gives the full variable domain: SQTIHQWPATLVQPVGSPLSLECTVEGTSNPNLYWYRQAAGRGLQLLFYSVGIGQISSEVPQNLSASRPQDRQFILSSKKLLLSDSGFYLCALSVRSSGANVLTFGAGSRLTVL.

In DNA, the CDR3 is TGTGCCAGCAGCCCAGGAGGCGGGGTCAGCACAGATACGCAGTATTTT. Translating gives CASSPGGGVSTDTQYF. The rearrangement joins TRBV5-4 to TRBJ2-3, with a weak D call TRBD2 (6 bases). Trimming shortened V by 4 bases and J by 0 bases, and 15 bases separated the two germline ends. Per the germline V gene, CDR1 is SGHNT and CDR2 is YYREEE (reference sequence). This CDR3 region has 16 residues.

This clone was recorded a few times. This chain uses TRBV27 with TRBJ2-7; tentative D call: TRBD2 (6 bases). The CDR3 length is 13 residues. Trimming removed 4 bases at V and 5 bases at J, with 12 bases between. Germline assignment: CDR1 MNHEY and CDR2 SMNVEV (reference sequence). CDR3 region: CASSSPTGDEQYF. The CDR3 coding sequence is TGTGCCAGCAGTTCCCCTACGGGGGACGAGCAGTACTTC.

This clone came up a few times. V gene TRBV7-9 combines with J gene TRBJ1-1, with D tentatively TRBD1 (5 bases). Germline CDR1 reads SEHNR; CDR2 reads FQNEAQ (reference sequence). Between the trimmed V and J ends, which lost 4 bases and 0 bases, there was a span of 18 bases. The CDR3 is made up of 17 amino acids. DNA of the CDR3: TGTGCCAGCAGCTCAAACATTTTAGGCAGGGTGAACACTGAAGCTTTCTTT. This translates into CASSSNILGRVNTEAFF.

The CDR3 loop reads CSVEDLTGYGYTF. Here the CDR3 DNA reads TGCAGCGTTGAAGATCTGACAGGATATGGCTACACCTTC. The gene calls are TRBV29-1 and TRBJ1-2; tentatively, D is TRBD1 (6 bases). Germline assignment: CDR1 SQVTM and CDR2 ANQGSEA. The CDR3 totals 13 residues. V was pared by 0 bases and J by 5 bases, with 10 bases between.

This clone was detected only a few times. V gene TRBV30 combines with J gene TRBJ1-1; D is ambiguous. This CDR3 is built from 13 residues. Between the trimmed V and J ends, which lost 7 bases and 0 bases, there was a span of 12 bases. Germline loops: CDR1 GTSNPN, CDR2 SVGIG (reference sequence). The CDR3 DNA sequence: TGTGCCTCCTCAATTACAGTGAACACTGAAGCTTTCTTT. Amino acids: CASSITVNTEAFF.

The gene calls are TRBV2 and TRBJ2-5, with 9 positions matching TRBD1. CDR1 is SNHLY, CDR2 FYNNEI, per germline. The CDR3 sequence is 15 residues long. Losses at the gene ends were 6 bases for V and 4 bases for J; bases not matched to a gene: 9. The CDR3 here is CASRTGQGIPETQYF. CDR3 DNA sequence: TGTGCCAGCAGGACCGGACAGGGGATCCCAGAGACCCAGTACTTC.

This clone was recorded once. The chain has TRBV29-1 and TRBJ2-7; TRBD1 might be the D (6 bases). Germline V gene lookup returns CDR1 SQVTM and CDR2 ANQGSEA. This CDR3 comprises 14 residues. Trimming left V 7 bases short and J 2 bases short, with 18 bases between. Here the CDR3 DNA reads TGCAGCGGCACCCGGCAGGGGCCTCCCTACGAGCAGTACTTC. Translating it yields CSGTRQGPPYEQYF.

This chain joins TRBV15 and TRBJ1-1; 10 nucleotides line up with TRBD1. CDR3 size: 15 residues. V was clipped by 5 bases and J by 3 bases; unmatched bases: 6. Germline CDR1 and CDR2: LNHNV and YYDKDF (reference sequence). In nucleotides, the CDR3 is TGTGCCACCAGCTGGGGACAGGGGTTCGACACTGAAGCTTTCTTT. Its protein is CATSWGQGFDTEAFF.

This sequence joins TRBV14 and TRBJ2-7; a possible D gene is TRBD1 (5 bases). Germline CDR1 is SGHDN and CDR2 is FVKESK. V lost 5 bases, J lost 6 bases, and 17 bases lay in between. The CDR3 length is 14 residues. The CDR3 coding sequence is TGTGCCAGCAGCTTAAAATCCCAGGGAAGCGAGCAGTACTTC. It translates to CASSLKSQGSEQYF.

This clone appeared a single time. The gene calls are TRBV5-1 and TRBJ2-5; 9 bases are a match to TRBD1. Germline CDR1 and CDR2: SGHRS and YFSETQ. This CDR3 spans 16 amino acids. The J segment lost 4 bases and the V segment lost 3 bases, leaving 10 bases of the junction unmatched. CDR3 sequence: CASSSVPGQGRETQYF. The CDR3 coding sequence is TGCGCCAGCAGCTCCGTCCCGGGACAGGGCCGAGAGACCCAGTACTTC.

J is TRBJ2-3 and V is TRBV9, with a weak D call TRBD2 (6 bases). This CDR3 comprises 14 residues. Germline V lookup: CDR1 SGDLS, CDR2 YYNGEE. V dropped 5 bases and J dropped 4 bases, with 14 bases sitting between them. CDR3 sequence: CASSPRIAADTQYF. The DNA of the CDR3 is TGTGCCAGCAGTCCGCGGATAGCGGCAGATACGCAGTATTTT.

The sample holds a few counts of this clone. This rearrangement joins TRBV30 to TRBJ2-1; TRBD1 is a possible D gene (5 bases). The ends were cut back, 2 bases at V and 6 bases at J, with 11 bases in the middle. The V gene's germline CDR1 is GTSNPN and CDR2 SVGIG (reference sequence). The CDR3 runs 13 residues. The CDR3 loop is CAWSRTTGNEQFF. CDR3 bases: TGTGCCTGGAGTAGGACCACAGGCAATGAGCAGTTCTTC.

The chain combines TRBV10-3 with TRBJ2-1, with TRBD2 identical over 9 bases. Germline values: CDR1 ENHRY, CDR2 SYGVKD. The CDR3 extends over 17 amino acids. The V and J ends lost 3 bases and 1 base, in that order; junction bases with no gene match: 7. The CDR3: CAISDGSGGLSYNEQFF. In DNA form, the CDR3 reads TGTGCCATCAGTGATGGTAGCGGGGGATTATCCTACAATGAGCAGTTCTTC.

V gene TRBV18 combines with J gene TRBJ2-5, with a tentative D call TRBD2 (6 bases). Per the germline V gene, CDR1 is KGHSH and CDR2 is LQKENI. This CDR3 contains 13 residues. Trimming took off 8 bases at V and 3 bases at J, with 13 bases between the two ends. CDR3 sequence (DNA): TGTGCCAGCGCGGCCGGGGGAGAAGAGACCCAGTACTTC. Translated: CASAAGGEETQYF.

The chain has TRBV7-2 and TRBJ2-3; D unresolved. With 1 base removed from V and 6 bases from J, the gap between germline ends came to 2 bases. The CDR3 totals 11 residues. Germline lookup yields CDR1 SGHTA and CDR2 FQGNSA. The CDR3 is CASSLEDTQYF. DNA for the CDR3: TGTGCCAGCAGCTTAGAGGATACGCAGTATTTT.

This chain joins TRBV9 and TRBJ2-2, with D tentatively TRBD2 (5 bases). The CDR3 runs to 15 residues. CDR1 and CDR2 from the germline V gene are SGDLS and YYNGEE. Trimming removed 0 bases from V and 7 bases from J, with 13 bases in between. CDR3 protein: CASSVVEGGDGELFF. For the CDR3, the DNA is TGTGCCAGCAGCGTAGTTGAGGGCGGAGACGGGGAGCTGTTTTTT.

The genes are TRBV7-2 and TRBJ1-1, with 9 bases fitting TRBD1. V was clipped by 4 bases and J by 4 bases; unmatched bases: 4. From germline, CDR1 is SGHTA and CDR2 FQGNSA. This CDR3 spans 14 amino acids. CDR3 sequence: CASSSQTGGTEAFF. The CDR3 bases are TGTGCCAGCAGCTCTCAGACAGGGGGCACTGAAGCTTTCTTT.

The V gene is TRBV10-2, the J gene TRBJ2-7; D unclear. This CDR3 region has 14 residues. Germline V lookup: CDR1 WSHSY, CDR2 SAAADI. Trimming removed 0 bases from V and 5 bases from J, with 11 bases in between. The CDR3 coding sequence is TGCGCCAGCAGTGAGTCTGATCGGCAGAACGAGCAGTACTTC. Translating gives CASSESDRQNEQYF.

In this sample, this clone turned up a few times. This chain uses TRBV6-4 with TRBJ1-4; D is undetermined. The CDR3 has 14 residues. CDR1 is MRHNA, CDR2 SNTAGT, per germline. The V and J ends lost 3 bases and 8 bases respectively, with 13 bases between them. The CDR3 reads CASSEYSAGEKLFF. The CDR3 DNA reads as TGTGCCAGCAGTGAATACTCCGCTGGGGAAAAACTGTTTTTT.

The chain recombines TRBV29-1 with TRBJ2-7; 12 bases are a match to TRBD1. The CDR3 is made up of 13 amino acids. Germline loops: CDR1 SQVTM, CDR2 ANQGSEA. V shed 6 bases, J shed 2 bases, and the junction held 2 bases outside the gene matches. CDR3 coding DNA: TGCAGCGTCGGGACAGGGGGCACCTACGAGCAGTACTTC. Encoded protein: CSVGTGGTYEQYF.